The rows below give T cell receptor beta chains drawn from one sample of a study of human T cells and chemical hapten exposure. TCRdb called the RACE reads again in MiXCR, with one record for every CDR3 protein. The table lists roughly 75,000 distinct CDR3 sequences, about 8.6% of them singletons. Sequencing was performed on whole blood. These receptors originate from a female donor in good health. Some clones in this sample may be carry-over from other donors' samples. CDR3s include the opening cysteine and the closing phenylalanine or tryptophan. A D gene is named only where the DNA matches it firmly. A row's size may be missing; if present it is once, few, many or a size class.

d_gene	abundance	v_gene	j_gene	CDR3nt	CDR3aa
.	many	TRBV30	TRBJ2-7	TGTGCCTGGAGTGGGACTACCTTAGGGGACGAGCAGTACTTC	CAWSGTTLGDEQYF
.	few	TRBV7-8	TRBJ2-1	TGTGCCAGCAGCGCAAATTACAATGAGCAGTTCTTC	CASSANYNEQFF
.	.	TRBV28	TRBJ2-7	TGTGCCAGCAGGCGTATCGTCGGGGGCGAGCAGTACTTC	CASRRIVGGEQYF
.	few	TRBV5-1	TRBJ1-2	TGCGCCAGCAGCTTGGACAGATACTATGGCTACACCTTC	CASSLDRYYGYTF
.	.	TRBV7-8	TRBJ1-1	TGTGCCAGCAGCGCCGAGAACCAAAACGAAGCTTTCTTT	CASSAENQNEAFF
.	many	TRBV7-2	TRBJ2-6	TGTGCCAGCAGCTTAATGTCCAGGACTGGGGCCAACGTCCTGACTTTC	CASSLMSRTGANVLTF
TRBD1	many	TRBV9	TRBJ2-7	TGTGCCAGCAGCGCCACAGGGGCATCAACCTACGAGCAGTACTTC	CASSATGASTYEQYF
.	.	TRBV27	TRBJ2-3	TGTGCCAGCAGTTCGGTAGCGGGCACAGATACGCAGTATTTT	CASSSVAGTDTQYF
TRBD1	many	TRBV6-5	TRBJ1-1	TGTGCCAGCAGTTACGGGACAGGGTTTGAGGCTTTCTTT	CASSYGTGFEAFF
TRBD1	few	TRBV20-1	TRBJ1-5	TGCAGTGCTCCGGAAGCGGCAGGGGGTAGCAATCAGCCCCAGCATTTT	CSAPEAAGGSNQPQHF
.	many	TRBV18	TRBJ1-3	TGTGCCAGCTCACCAGGGAATGGAAACACCATATATTTT	CASSPGNGNTIYF
.	few	TRBV7-2	TRBJ1-5	TGTGCCAGCAGCTTAGCGCGGGGGGTGGGTCAGCCCCAGCATTTT	CASSLARGVGQPQHF
TRBD1	few	TRBV5-1	TRBJ1-2	TGCGCCAGCAGCCCTGGACAGGACTATGGCTACACCTTC	CASSPGQDYGYTF
.	.	TRBV5-1	TRBJ1-5	TGCGCCAGCAGCGTAGACACTAGCAATCAGCCCCAGCATTTT	CASSVDTSNQPQHF
TRBD1	many	TRBV5-1	TRBJ1-4	TGCGCCAGCAGCTTTGGGGACAGGGGGACTAATGAAAAACTGTTTTTT	CASSFGDRGTNEKLFF
TRBD1	.	TRBV29-1	TRBJ1-1	TGCAGCGTTGTCCCGACAGGGGGGTCTGAAGCTTTCTTT	CSVVPTGGSEAFF
.	few	TRBV7-8	TRBJ2-7	TGTGCCAGCAGCTTAAGTGCAGGCAATACGTATGAGCAGTACTTC	CASSLSAGNTYEQYF
.	many	TRBV6-5	TRBJ1-2	TGTGCCAGCAGGCTGGGGGCGGCTTCTGGCTACACCTTC	CASRLGAASGYTF
TRBD1	.	TRBV5-1	TRBJ1-6	TGCGCCAGCAGCTTGACGACAGGGGGTAATTCACCCCTCAACTTT	CASSLTTGGNSPLNF
.	.	TRBV3-1	TRBJ1-4	TGTGCCAGCAACCAATGGGCGCAGGGGAACGAAAAACTGTTTTTT	CASNQWAQGNEKLFF